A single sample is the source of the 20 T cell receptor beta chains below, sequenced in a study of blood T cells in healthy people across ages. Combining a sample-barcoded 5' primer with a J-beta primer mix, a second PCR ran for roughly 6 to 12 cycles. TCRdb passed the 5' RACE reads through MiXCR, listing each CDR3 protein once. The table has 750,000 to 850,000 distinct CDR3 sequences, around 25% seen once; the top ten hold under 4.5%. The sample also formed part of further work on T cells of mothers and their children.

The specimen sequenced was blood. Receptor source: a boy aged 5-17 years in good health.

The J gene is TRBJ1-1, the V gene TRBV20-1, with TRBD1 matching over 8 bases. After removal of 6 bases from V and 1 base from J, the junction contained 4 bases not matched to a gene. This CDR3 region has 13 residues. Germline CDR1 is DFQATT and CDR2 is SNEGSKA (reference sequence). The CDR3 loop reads CSAPRGRNTEAFF. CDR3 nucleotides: TGCAGTGCCCCCAGGGGGCGGAACACTGAAGCTTTCTTT.

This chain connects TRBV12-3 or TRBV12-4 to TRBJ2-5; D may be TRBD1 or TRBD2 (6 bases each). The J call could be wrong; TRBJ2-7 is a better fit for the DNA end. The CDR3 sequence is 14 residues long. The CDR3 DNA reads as TGTGCCAGCAGTAAATCCGGGACGGGGGCCGAGCAGTACTTC. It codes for CASSKSGTGAEQYF.

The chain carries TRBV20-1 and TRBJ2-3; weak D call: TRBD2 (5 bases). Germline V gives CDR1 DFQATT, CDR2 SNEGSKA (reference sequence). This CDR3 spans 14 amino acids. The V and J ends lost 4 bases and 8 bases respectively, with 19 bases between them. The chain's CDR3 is CSATSDSARGTQYF. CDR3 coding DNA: TGCAGTGCTACATCGGATAGTGCCCGGGGTACGCAGTATTTT.

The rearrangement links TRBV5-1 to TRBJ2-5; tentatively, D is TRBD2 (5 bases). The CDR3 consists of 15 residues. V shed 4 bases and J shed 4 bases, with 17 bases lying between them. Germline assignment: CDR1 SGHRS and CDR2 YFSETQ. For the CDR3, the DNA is TGCGCCAGCAGCGGAAAAGGACTTGACGGAGAGACCCAGTACTTC. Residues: CASSGKGLDGETQYF.

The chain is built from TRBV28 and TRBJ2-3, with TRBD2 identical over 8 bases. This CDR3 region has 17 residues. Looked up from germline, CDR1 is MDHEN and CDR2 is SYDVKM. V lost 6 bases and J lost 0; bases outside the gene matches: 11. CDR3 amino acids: CASSSRGGVLSTDTQYF. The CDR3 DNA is TGTGCCAGCAGCTCCCGGGGGGGCGTTCTGAGCACAGATACGCAGTATTTT.

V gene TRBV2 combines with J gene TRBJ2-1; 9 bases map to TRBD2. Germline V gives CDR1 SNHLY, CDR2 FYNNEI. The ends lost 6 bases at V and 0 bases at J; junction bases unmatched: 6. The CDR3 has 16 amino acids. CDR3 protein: CASSKMTSGSYNEQFF. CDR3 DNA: TGTGCCAGCAGCAAGATGACTAGCGGCTCCTACAATGAGCAGTTCTTC.

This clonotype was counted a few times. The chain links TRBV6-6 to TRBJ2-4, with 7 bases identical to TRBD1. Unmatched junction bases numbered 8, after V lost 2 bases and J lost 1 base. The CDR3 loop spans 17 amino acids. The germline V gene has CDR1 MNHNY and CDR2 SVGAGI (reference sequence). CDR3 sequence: CASSYPPGQVAKNIQYF. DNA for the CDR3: TGTGCCAGCAGTTACCCCCCTGGACAGGTCGCCAAAAACATTCAGTACTTC.

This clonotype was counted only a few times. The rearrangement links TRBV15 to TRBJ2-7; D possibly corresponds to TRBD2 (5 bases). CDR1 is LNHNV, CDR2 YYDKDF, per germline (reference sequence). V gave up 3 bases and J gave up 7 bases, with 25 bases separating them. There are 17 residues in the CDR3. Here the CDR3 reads CATSSHDPSRELREQYF. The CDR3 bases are TGTGCCACCAGCAGCCACGACCCGTCCCGGGAACTACGTGAGCAGTACTTC.

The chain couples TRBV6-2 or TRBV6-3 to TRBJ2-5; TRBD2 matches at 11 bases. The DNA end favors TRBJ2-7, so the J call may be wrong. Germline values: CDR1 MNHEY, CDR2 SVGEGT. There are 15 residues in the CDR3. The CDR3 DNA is TGTGCCAGCAGTTACTCGGGACTAGCGGTATACGAGCAGTACTTC. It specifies CASSYSGLAVYEQYF.

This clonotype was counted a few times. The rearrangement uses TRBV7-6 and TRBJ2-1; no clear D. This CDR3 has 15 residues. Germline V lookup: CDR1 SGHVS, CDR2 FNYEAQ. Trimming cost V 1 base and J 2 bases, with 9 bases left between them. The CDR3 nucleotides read TGTGCCAGCAGCTTAGAACTCCCCCCCTACAATGAGCAGTTCTTC. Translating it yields CASSLELPPYNEQFF.

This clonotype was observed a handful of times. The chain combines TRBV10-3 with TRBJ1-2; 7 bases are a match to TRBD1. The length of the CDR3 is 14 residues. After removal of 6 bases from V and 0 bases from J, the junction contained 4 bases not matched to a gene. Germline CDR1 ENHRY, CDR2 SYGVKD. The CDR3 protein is CAISPGQSNYGYTF. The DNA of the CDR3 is TGTGCCATCAGCCCGGGACAGTCTAACTATGGCTACACCTTC.

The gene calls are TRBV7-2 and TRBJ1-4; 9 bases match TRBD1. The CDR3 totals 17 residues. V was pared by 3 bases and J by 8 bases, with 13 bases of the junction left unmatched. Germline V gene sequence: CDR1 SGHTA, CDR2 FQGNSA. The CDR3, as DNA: TGTGCCAGCAGCTTTAATTACTTGGGACAGGGAAAGGAAAAACTGTTTTTT. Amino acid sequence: CASSFNYLGQGKEKLFF.

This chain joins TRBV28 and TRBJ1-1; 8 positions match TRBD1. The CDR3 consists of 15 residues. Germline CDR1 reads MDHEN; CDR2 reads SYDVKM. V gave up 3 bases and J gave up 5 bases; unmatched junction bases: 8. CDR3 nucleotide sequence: TGTGCCAGCAGTTTTGCAGGGGGCCGGCGGACTGAAGCTTTCTTT. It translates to CASSFAGGRRTEAFF. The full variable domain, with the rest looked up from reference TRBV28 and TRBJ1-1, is DVKVTQSSRYLVKRTGEKVFLECVQDMDHENMFWYRQDPGLGLRLIYFSYDVKMKEKGDIPEGYSVSREKKERFSLILESASTNQTSMYLCASSFAGGRRTEAFFGQGTRLTVV.

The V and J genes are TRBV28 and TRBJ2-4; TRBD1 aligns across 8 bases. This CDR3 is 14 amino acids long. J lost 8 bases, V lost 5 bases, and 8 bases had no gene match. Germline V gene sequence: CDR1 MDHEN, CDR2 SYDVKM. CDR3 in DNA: TGTGCCAGCAGTCCCGGACAGGGTAGGGACATTCAGTACTTC. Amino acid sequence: CASSPGQGRDIQYF.

The CDR3 DNA reads as TGCAGCGCCTGGTCGGCAACTAATGAAAAACTGTTTTTT. It codes for CSAWSATNEKLFF. The chain has TRBV29-1 and TRBJ1-4; unclear D gene. CDR1 is SQVTM, CDR2 ANQGSEA, per germline. V was shortened by 7 bases and J by 0 bases, with 9 bases between the two germline ends. The length of the CDR3 is 13 residues.

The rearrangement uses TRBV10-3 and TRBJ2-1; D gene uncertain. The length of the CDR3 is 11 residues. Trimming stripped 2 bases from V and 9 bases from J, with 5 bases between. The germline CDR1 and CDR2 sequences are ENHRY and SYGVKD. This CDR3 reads CAISERAEQFF. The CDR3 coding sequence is TGTGCCATCAGTGAGAGAGCTGAGCAGTTCTTC.

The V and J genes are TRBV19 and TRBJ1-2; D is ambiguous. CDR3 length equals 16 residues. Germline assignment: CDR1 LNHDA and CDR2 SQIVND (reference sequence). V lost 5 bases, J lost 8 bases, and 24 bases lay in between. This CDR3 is CASSPVRPGIREGYTF. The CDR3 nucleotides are TGTGCCAGTAGTCCCGTTAGACCGGGAATACGAGAAGGCTACACCTTC.

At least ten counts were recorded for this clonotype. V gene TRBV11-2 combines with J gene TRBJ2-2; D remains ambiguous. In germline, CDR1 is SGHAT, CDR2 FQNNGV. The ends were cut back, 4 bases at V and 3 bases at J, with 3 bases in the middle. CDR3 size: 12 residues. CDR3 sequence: CASSSDTGELFF. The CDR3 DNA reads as TGTGCCAGCAGCTCCGACACCGGGGAGCTGTTTTTT.

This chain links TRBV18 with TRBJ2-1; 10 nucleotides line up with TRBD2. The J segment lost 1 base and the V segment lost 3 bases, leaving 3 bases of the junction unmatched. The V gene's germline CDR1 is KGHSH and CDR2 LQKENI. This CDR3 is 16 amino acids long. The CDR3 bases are TGTGCCAGCTCACCGCTAGCGGGAGCTTCCTACAATGAGCAGTTCTTC. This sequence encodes CASSPLAGASYNEQFF.

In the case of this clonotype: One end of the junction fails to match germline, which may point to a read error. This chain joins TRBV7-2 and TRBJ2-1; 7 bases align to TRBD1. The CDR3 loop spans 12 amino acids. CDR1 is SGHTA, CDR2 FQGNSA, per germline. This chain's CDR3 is CASGLQGNEQFF. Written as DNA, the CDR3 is TGTGCCAGCGGCTTACAGGGGAATGAGCAGTTCTTC.